The rows below give T cell receptor beta chains drawn from one sample of a study of Tregs in tolerant kidney transplant recipients. The table came from immunoSEQ multiplex PCR; TCRdb's copy has only in-frame clones and leaves some out. The sample records some 47,000 clones, about 92% being singletons. The sample in question was CD8+ T cells from blood (PBMCs), obtained 12 months after the transplant. The receptors come from a human patient who received a combined kidney and bone marrow transplant. The graft donor may be the source of some T cells. The CDR3 runs from the conserved cysteine through the conserved F or W. D genes are given only for firm matches. For some rows the clone size is stated as once, few or many, or as a class when expanded; others skip it.

clone_size j_call cdr3_length v_call d_call cdr3_nt cdr3_aa
NA TRBJ2-7 12 TRBV29-1 TRBD1 TGCAGCGTGGCGGGACAGGGCGGCGAGCAGTACTTC CSVAGQGGEQYF
NA TRBJ1-3 13 TRBV5-6 NA TGTGCCAGCAGCTTGGTATTAGGAAACACCATATATTTT CASSLVLGNTIYF
NA TRBJ2-1 16 TRBV5-4 TRBD2 TGTGCCAACAGCTTGGTGGGGGGGAACTCCTACAATGAGCAGTTCTTC CANSLVGGNSYNEQFF
NA TRBJ1-2 17 TRBV7-2 TRBD1 TGTGCCAGCAGCTTAGGCCCGGGACAGATAGTTAACTATGGCTACACCTTC CASSLGPGQIVNYGYTF
once TRBJ2-1 15 TRBV27 TRBD2 TGTGCCAGCAGTTTAGCGGGGGGGATCTACAATGAGCAGTTCTTC CASSLAGGIYNEQFF
NA TRBJ1-1 13 TRBV10-2 NA TGCGCCAGCAGTGATGGGGGCCGGATTGAAGCTTTCTTT CASSDGGRIEAFF
NA TRBJ2-7 16 TRBV9 NA TGTGCCAGCAGCGGGGGGCGGACACCCCCCGGGAACGAGCAGTACTTC CASSGGRTPPGNEQYF
NA TRBJ1-6 19 TRBV4-2 NA TGTGCCAGCAGCCAAGATGGCATGCCCTCGGACAGTCTCAATTCACCCCTCCACTTT CASSQDGMPSDSLNSPLHF
NA TRBJ1-1 12 TRBV19 NA TGTGCCAGTAAGACAGGGAACACTGAAGCTTTCTTT CASKTGNTEAFF
few TRBJ1-2 13 TRBV2 NA TGTGCCAGCAGTGCCTGGGACACCTATGGCTACACCTTC CASSAWDTYGYTF
NA TRBJ2-7 14 TRBV6-6 TRBD1 TGTGCCAGCAGAAAACCGGGACAGCCCTACGAGCAGTACTTC CASRKPGQPYEQYF
NA TRBJ1-5 15 TRBV15 TRBD1 TGTGCCACCAGCAGAGACACAGGGGCTGGACAGCCCCAGCATTTT CATSRDTGAGQPQHF
NA TRBJ1-2 15 TRBV19 NA TGTGCCAGTAGCCCTTCGAGATCAAGAAACTATGGCTACACCTTC CASSPSRSRNYGYTF
NA TRBJ2-1 12 TRBV9 NA TGTGCCAGCAGCGTAGACAGGAATGAGCAGTTCTTC CASSVDRNEQFF
few TRBJ2-3 16 TRBV9 TRBD1 TGTGCCAGCAGCGTAGAGGGACAGGGAGACACAGATACGCAGTATTTT CASSVEGQGDTDTQYF
NA TRBJ2-7 14 TRBV19 NA TGTGCCAGTAGTATGGCTGGCAGTACCTACGAGCAGTACTTC CASSMAGSTYEQYF
NA TRBJ2-3 15 TRBV4-1 NA TGCGCCAGCAGCCAACACGGGGGGCGCACAGATACGCAGTATTTT CASSQHGGRTDTQYF
NA TRBJ2-4 16 TRBV4-1 NA TGCGCCAGCAGCCGGAACTCCCGGGAAAGGGAGAACATTCAGTACTTC CASSRNSRERENIQYF
NA TRBJ2-7 15 TRBV4-1 TRBD1 TGCGCCAGCAGCGGCGACAGGGTGGTTGGTCACGAGCAGTACTTC CASSGDRVVGHEQYF
NA TRBJ2-1 15 TRBV5-1 NA TGCGCCAGCAGCACACTCTACGCTAGGTGGAGTGAGCAGTTCTTC CASSTLYARWSEQFF
NA TRBJ2-7 15 TRBV9 NA TGTGCCAGCAGCGTAGGTCCTGGGAGCTCCTACGAGCAGTACTTC CASSVGPGSSYEQYF
NA TRBJ2-1 15 TRBV2 TRBD1 TGTGCCAGCAGCGCCACAGGGGGCTCCTACAATGAGCAGTTCTTC CASSATGGSYNEQFF
NA TRBJ2-7 15 TRBV4-3 TRBD1 TGCGCCAGCAGCCAGTCCGGGACAGGGCTCTACGAGCAGTACTTC CASSQSGTGLYEQYF
NA TRBJ2-7 16 TRBV27 NA TGTGCCAGCAGTTTACTTTTCAGCGGAAGAGCCTACGAGCAGTACTTC CASSLLFSGRAYEQYF
NA TRBJ2-2 20 TRBV13 TRBD2 TGTGCCAGCAGCGCCCTACGACTAGCGGGGGCCCGGGGGAACACCGGGGAGCTGTTTTTT CASSALRLAGARGNTGELFF
NA TRBJ2-3 15 TRBV9 TRBD2 TGTGCCAGCAGCTTTAGCGGGAGACCCACAGATACGCAGTATTTT CASSFSGRPTDTQYF
NA TRBJ2-1 13 TRBV6-5 NA TGTGCCAGCAGTTACTCGGCCTTAAATGAGCAGTTCTTC CASSYSALNEQFF
NA TRBJ2-1 15 TRBV29-1 NA TGCAGCGTTGTCCCTAGGTCCCACGCTTACAATGAGCAGTTCTTC CSVVPRSHAYNEQFF
NA TRBJ2-7 14 TRBV10-3 TRBD2 TGTGCCACCGGGACTAGCGGGGGCATGGACGAGCAGTACTTC CATGTSGGMDEQYF
once TRBJ1-2 14 TRBV7-9 NA TGTGCCAGCAGCTTTCAGGCATCTAACTATGGCTACACCTTC CASSFQASNYGYTF
NA TRBJ2-7 15 TRBV4-2 TRBD1 TGTGCCAGCAGCCAAACTCCAGGGGGCTCCTACGAGCAGTACTTC CASSQTPGGSYEQYF